This TCR beta chain was recorded in a study of T cell changes during pregnancy in multiple sclerosis. Sequencing was performed with immunoSEQ multiplex PCR; in TCRdb, only in-frame clones are kept and a portion is missing. The table includes approximately 38,000 clones, 80% to 95% detected once. This CDR3 has 15 residues. Germline CDR1 is LNHDA and CDR2 is SQIVND (reference sequence). Unmatched junction bases numbered 7, after V lost 3 bases and J lost 2 bases. This TCR derives from a female donor with multiple sclerosis, enrolled in a pregnancy study. This chain connects TRBV19 to TRBJ2-7; 7 nucleotides align to TRBD1. The material sequenced was CD8+ T cells from peripheral blood mononuclear cells, taken in the third trimester of pregnancy. DNA of the CDR3: TGTGCCAGTAGTATTCCGACAGGGAATACCTACGAGCAGTACTTC. Protein: CASSIPTGNTYEQYF.